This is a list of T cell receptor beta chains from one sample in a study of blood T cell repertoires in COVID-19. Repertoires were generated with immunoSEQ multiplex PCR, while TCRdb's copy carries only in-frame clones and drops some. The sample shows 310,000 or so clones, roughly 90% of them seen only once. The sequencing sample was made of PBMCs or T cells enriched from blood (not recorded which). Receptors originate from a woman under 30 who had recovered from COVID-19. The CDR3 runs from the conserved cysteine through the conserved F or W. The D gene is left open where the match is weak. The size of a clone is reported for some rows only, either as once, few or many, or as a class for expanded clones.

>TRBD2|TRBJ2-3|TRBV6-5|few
TGTGCCAGCAGTTCCACTAGCGGGTTCACAGATACGCAGTATTTT
CASSSTSGFTDTQYF
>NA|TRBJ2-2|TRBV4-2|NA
TGTGCCAGCAGCCAAGATCTTCTCACCGGGGAGCTGTTTTTT
CASSQDLLTGELFF
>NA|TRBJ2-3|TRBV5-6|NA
TGTGCCAGCGGCAAGAAGTTGGGGGCTATTTACACAGATACGCAGTATTTT
CASGKKLGAIYTDTQYF
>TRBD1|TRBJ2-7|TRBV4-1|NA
TGCGCCAGCAGCCAAGAGCCGACAGGGCAGATTGCCTACGAGCAGTACTTC
CASSQEPTGQIAYEQYF
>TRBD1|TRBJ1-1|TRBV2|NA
TGTGCCAGCAGTTCCACAGGGACAGGGGGCGTCGGTAACACTGAAGCTTTCTTT
CASSSTGTGGVGNTEAFF
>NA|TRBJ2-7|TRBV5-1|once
TGCGCCAGCAGCTTGGGGAGGGTCAGCTCCTACGAGCAGTACTTC
CASSLGRVSSYEQYF
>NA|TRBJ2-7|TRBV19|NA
TGTGCCAGTAGTATGGGCAATAGCGACTCCTACGAGCAGTACTTC
CASSMGNSDSYEQYF
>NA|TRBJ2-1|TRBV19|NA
TGTGCCAGTAGTATAAGGGGGAGCTCCTACAATGAGCAGTTCTTC
CASSIRGSSYNEQFF
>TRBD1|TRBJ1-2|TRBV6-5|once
TGTGCCAGCAGTTATCGGACAGGTGGGGACTATGGCTACACCTTC
CASSYRTGGDYGYTF
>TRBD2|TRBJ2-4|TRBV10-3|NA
TGTGCCATCAGTGAGGGGGGACTAGCGGGAACCAAAAACATTCAGTACTTC
CAISEGGLAGTKNIQYF
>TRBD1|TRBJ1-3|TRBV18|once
TGTGCCAGCTCACCACCGCAGGCGGGACAGGGTTCTGGAAACACCATATATTTT
CASSPPQAGQGSGNTIYF
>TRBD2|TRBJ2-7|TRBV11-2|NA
TGTGCCAGCAGCTTAGTAAGCGGGGGCCCCTACGAGCAGTACTTC
CASSLVSGGPYEQYF
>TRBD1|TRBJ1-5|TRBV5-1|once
TGCGCCAGCAGCGAGGGGGGACAGGGCGTCCAGCCCCAGCATTTT
CASSEGGQGVQPQHF
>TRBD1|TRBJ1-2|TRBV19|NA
TGTGCCAGTAGGAGATCCGGGACAGCCTCCGATGGCTACACCTTC
CASRRSGTASDGYTF
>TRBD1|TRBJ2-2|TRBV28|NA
TGTGCCAGCAGTCCTGACAAGACAGGGACGAACACCGGGGAGCTGTTTTTT
CASSPDKTGTNTGELFF
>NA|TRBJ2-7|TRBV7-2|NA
TGTGCCAGCAGCTCCCCGGCGGGGCGGCAGTACTTC
CASSSPAGRQYF
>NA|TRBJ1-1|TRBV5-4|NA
TGTGCCAGCAGCTTGGGGAGATCGAACACTGAAGCTTTCTTT
CASSLGRSNTEAFF
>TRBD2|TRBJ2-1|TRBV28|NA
TGTGCCAGCAGTTTATCCAAGAGCGGGGGGGTGTACAATGAGCAGTTCTTC
CASSLSKSGGVYNEQFF
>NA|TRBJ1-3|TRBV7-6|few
TGTGCCAGCAGCCCGAACAGGGTCCGAGGAAACACCATATATTTT
CASSPNRVRGNTIYF
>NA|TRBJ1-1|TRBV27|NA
TGTGCCAGCAGTTTTTCGCAGGGCTTTATGGGCACTGAAGCTTTCTTT
CASSFSQGFMGTEAFF
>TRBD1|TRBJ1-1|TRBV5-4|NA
TGTGCCAGCAGCTTGATCGGCAGGGGGAGCCGGACTGAAGCTTTCTTT
CASSLIGRGSRTEAFF
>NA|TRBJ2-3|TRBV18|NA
TGTGCCAGCTCACCAACCCAGCAGGGTGCGTTCACAGATACGCAGTATTTT
CASSPTQQGAFTDTQYF
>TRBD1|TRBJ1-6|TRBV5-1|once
TGCGCCAGCAGCCCCCGGGACAGGGGTTCACCCCTCCACTTT
CASSPRDRGSPLHF
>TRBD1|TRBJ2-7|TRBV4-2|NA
TGTGCCAGCAGCCAAGATGAAATGGCAGGGGGATCCTACGAGCAGTACTTC
CASSQDEMAGGSYEQYF
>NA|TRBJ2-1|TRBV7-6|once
TGTGCCAGCAGCTTAGCGGGGGGTTCGTGGAATGAGCAGTTCTTC
CASSLAGGSWNEQFF
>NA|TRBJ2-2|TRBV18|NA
TGTGCCAGCTCACCTCGGGCTAGCGCATTAACCGGGGAGCTGTTTTTT
CASSPRASALTGELFF
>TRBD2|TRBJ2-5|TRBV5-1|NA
TGCGCCAGCAGAATTTGGGGGACTACCCAAGAGACCCAGTACTTC
CASRIWGTTQETQYF
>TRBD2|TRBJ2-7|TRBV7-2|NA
TGTGCCAGCAGCTCTTTTCCGACTAGCGGGAGATCGAACGAGCAGTACTTC
CASSSFPTSGRSNEQYF
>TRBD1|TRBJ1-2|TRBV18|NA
TGTGCCAGCTCACCACCCAGTAGGACAGGGAATTATAACTATGGCTACACCTTC
CASSPPSRTGNYNYGYTF
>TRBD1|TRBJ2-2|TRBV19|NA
TGTGCCAGTATACCCTCCGCGGGACAGGGGAACACCGGGGAGCTGTTTTTT
CASIPSAGQGNTGELFF
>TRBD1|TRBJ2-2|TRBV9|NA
TGTGCCAGCAGCGTAGTTGGGACAGGGGGCCTCGGGGAGCTGTTTTTT
CASSVVGTGGLGELFF
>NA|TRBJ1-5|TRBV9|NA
TGTGCCAGCAGCGTAGGGGACACCCATCAGCCCCAGCATTTT
CASSVGDTHQPQHF
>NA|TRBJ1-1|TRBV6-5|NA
TGTGCCAGCAGTTATTTTGGGAGAAACACTGAAGCTTTCTTT
CASSYFGRNTEAFF
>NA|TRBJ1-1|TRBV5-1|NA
TGCGCCAGCAGCTTGAACCAGGGCGACATGAACACTGAAGCTTTCTTT
CASSLNQGDMNTEAFF
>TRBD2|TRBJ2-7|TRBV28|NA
TGTGCCAGCAGTATCGGACTAGCGGGAGGCGAGCAGTACTTC
CASSIGLAGGEQYF
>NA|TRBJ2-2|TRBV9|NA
TGTGCCAGCGGGACGGAGGGCACGAACACCGGGGAGCTGTTTTTT
CASGTEGTNTGELFF
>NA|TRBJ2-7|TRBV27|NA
TGTGCCAGCAGTTTATCTCGGACCGGGAGCGGCGAGCAGTACTTC
CASSLSRTGSGEQYF
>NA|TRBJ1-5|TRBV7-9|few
TGTGCCAGTACGGGAGGGGTCGACAATCAGCCCCAGCATTTT
CASTGGVDNQPQHF
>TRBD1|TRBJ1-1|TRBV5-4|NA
TGTGCCAGCAACTACAGGGGGAACACTGAAGCTTTCTTT
CASNYRGNTEAFF
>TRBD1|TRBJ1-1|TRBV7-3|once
TGTGCCAGCAGCCAGGGACAGGGGGTTGAAGCTTTCTTT
CASSQGQGVEAFF
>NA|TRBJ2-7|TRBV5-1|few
TGCGCCAGCAGCTCAGGGGCAGGGCGCGACTCCTACGAGCAGTACTTC
CASSSGAGRDSYEQYF
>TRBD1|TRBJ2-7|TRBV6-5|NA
TGTGCCAGCAGTTACTCGACAGGGAGTACCTACGAGCAGTACTTC
CASSYSTGSTYEQYF